These T cell receptor beta chains were read from a single sample in a study of regulatory T cells in long-lasting Graves disease. MiXCR, run by TCRdb on the multiplex PCR reads, gives a single entry per CDR3 protein. The table lists roughly 610,000 distinct CDR3 sequences, around 15% of them singletons. These sequences were also reported in another study, on T cells in Graves' hyperthyroidism and ophthalmopathy.

The starting material was peripheral blood mononuclear cells (PBMCs), obtained at new diagnosis, from a patient treated with antithyroid drugs. All receptors derive from a young man with Graves disease. Each CDR3 is given with its conserved first and last residue. The order of the fields is V gene, clone size, J gene, D gene, CDR3 DNA, CDR3 protein. A D gene is named only where the DNA matches it firmly. Clone size is stated in some rows and not others, as once, few, many or a class when expanded.

v_call: TRBV24-1
clone_size: -
j_call: TRBJ2-7
d_call: TRBD1
cdr3_nt: TGTGCCACCAGTGATTTAGGGGGCGGTAGGAACGAGCAGTACTTC
cdr3_aa: CATSDLGGGRNEQYF

v_call: TRBV6-2/TRBV6-3
clone_size: -
j_call: TRBJ2-3
d_call: TRBD2
cdr3_nt: TGTGCCAGCAGCCCGGGACTAGCGGGAGAAGCTGGCACAGATACGCAGTATTTT
cdr3_aa: CASSPGLAGEAGTDTQYF

v_call: TRBV9
clone_size: few
j_call: TRBJ2-4
d_call: TRBD2
cdr3_nt: TGTGCCAGCAGCGTAGATACATTAGCGGGACCTCCTTTAAATGGAGCCAAAAACATTCAGTACTTC
cdr3_aa: CASSVDTLAGPPLNGAKNIQYF

v_call: TRBV20-1
clone_size: many
j_call: TRBJ2-6
d_call: -
cdr3_nt: TGCAGTGCTAGAGACCGCCAAAGGGGGTTCTCATCTGGGGCCAACGTCCTGACTTTC
cdr3_aa: CSARDRQRGFSSGANVLTF

v_call: TRBV27
clone_size: few
j_call: TRBJ1-3
d_call: TRBD1
cdr3_nt: TGTGCCAGCAGTCACGGGACAGGCTCTGGAAACACCATATATTTT
cdr3_aa: CASSHGTGSGNTIYF

v_call: TRBV28
clone_size: -
j_call: TRBJ2-1
d_call: TRBD2
cdr3_nt: TGTGCCAGCAGTCCGACTAGCGGGTATTACAATGAGCAGTTCTTC
cdr3_aa: CASSPTSGYYNEQFF

v_call: TRBV19
clone_size: -
j_call: TRBJ1-5
d_call: -
cdr3_nt: TGTGCCAGTAGTACCCGGGGGGGGTTGGGCAATCAGCCCCAGCATTTT
cdr3_aa: CASSTRGGLGNQPQHF

v_call: TRBV20-1
clone_size: many
j_call: TRBJ2-7
d_call: -
cdr3_nt: TGCAGTGCCAGCCAACCCGACACTTCCTACGAGCAGTACTTC
cdr3_aa: CSASQPDTSYEQYF

v_call: TRBV3-1
clone_size: many
j_call: TRBJ1-1
d_call: TRBD1
cdr3_nt: TGTGCCAGCAGCCGAAGACAGGGTGCTGAAGCTTTCTTT
cdr3_aa: CASSRRQGAEAFF

v_call: TRBV24-1
clone_size: -
j_call: TRBJ2-1
d_call: TRBD2
cdr3_nt: TGTGCCACCAGTGGATATGCGGGAGGGCCGGATAATGAGCAGTTCTTC
cdr3_aa: CATSGYAGGPDNEQFF

v_call: TRBV7-9
clone_size: -
j_call: TRBJ1-2
d_call: -
cdr3_nt: TGTGCCAGCAGCTTACAGGAGGGTACCTATGGCTACACCTTC
cdr3_aa: CASSLQEGTYGYTF

v_call: TRBV20-1
clone_size: few
j_call: TRBJ1-1
d_call: TRBD1
cdr3_nt: TGCAGTGCCTGGGACAGAGGCGTTGAAGCTTTCTTT
cdr3_aa: CSAWDRGVEAFF

v_call: TRBV20-1
clone_size: many
j_call: TRBJ2-7
d_call: -
cdr3_nt: TGCAGTGCCGCTTTGAGTACCTACGAGCAGTACTTC
cdr3_aa: CSAALSTYEQYF